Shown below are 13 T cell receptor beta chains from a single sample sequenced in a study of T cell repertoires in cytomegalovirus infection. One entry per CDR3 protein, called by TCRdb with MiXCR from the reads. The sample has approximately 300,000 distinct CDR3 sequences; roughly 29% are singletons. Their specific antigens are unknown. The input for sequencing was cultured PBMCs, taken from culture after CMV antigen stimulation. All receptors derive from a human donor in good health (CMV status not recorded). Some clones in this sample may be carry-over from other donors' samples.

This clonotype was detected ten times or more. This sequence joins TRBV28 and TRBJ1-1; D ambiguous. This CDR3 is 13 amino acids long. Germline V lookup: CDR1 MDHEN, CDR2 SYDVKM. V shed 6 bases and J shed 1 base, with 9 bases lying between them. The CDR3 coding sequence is TGTGCCAGCAGATGGACCGGGAACACTGAAGCTTTCTTT. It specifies CASRWTGNTEAFF. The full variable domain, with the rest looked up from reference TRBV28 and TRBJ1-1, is DVKVTQSSRYLVKRTGEKVFLECVQDMDHENMFWYRQDPGLGLRLIYFSYDVKMKEKGDIPEGYSVSREKKERFSLILESASTNQTSMYLCASRWTGNTEAFFGQGTRLTVV.

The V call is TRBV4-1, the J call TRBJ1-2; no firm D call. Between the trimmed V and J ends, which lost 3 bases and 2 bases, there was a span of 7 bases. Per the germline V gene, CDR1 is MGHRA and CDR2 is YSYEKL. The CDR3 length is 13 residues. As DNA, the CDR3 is TGCGCCAGCAGCCAGGACGGCAACTATGGCTACACCTTC. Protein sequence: CASSQDGNYGYTF.

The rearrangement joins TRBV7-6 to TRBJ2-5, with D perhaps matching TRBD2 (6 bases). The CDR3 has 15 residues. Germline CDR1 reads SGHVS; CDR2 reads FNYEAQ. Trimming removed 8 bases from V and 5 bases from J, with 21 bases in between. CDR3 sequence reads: CASSKGTSRAETQYF. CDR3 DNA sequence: TGTGCCAGCTCAAAAGGGACTTCGAGGGCGGAGACCCAGTACTTC.

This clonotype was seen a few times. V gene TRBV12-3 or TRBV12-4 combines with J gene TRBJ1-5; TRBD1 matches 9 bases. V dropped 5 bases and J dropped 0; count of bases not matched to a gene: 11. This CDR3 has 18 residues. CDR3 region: CASSMGQGPLYSNQPQHF. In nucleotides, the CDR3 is TGTGCCAGCAGTATGGGACAGGGCCCCCTTTATAGCAATCAGCCCCAGCATTTT.

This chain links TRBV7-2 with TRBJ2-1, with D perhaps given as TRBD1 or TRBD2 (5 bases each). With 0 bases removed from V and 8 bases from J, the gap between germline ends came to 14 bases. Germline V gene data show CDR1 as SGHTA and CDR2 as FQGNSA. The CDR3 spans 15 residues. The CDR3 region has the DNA TGTGCCAGCAGCTTAGCGGGACGGAGCTTAGATGAGCAGTTCTTC. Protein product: CASSLAGRSLDEQFF. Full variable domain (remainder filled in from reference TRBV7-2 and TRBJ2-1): GAGVSQSPSNKVTEKGKDVELRCDPISGHTALYWYRQSLGQGLEFLIYFQGNSAPDKSGLPSDRFSAERTGGSVSTLTIQRTQQEDSAVYLCASSLAGRSLDEQFFGPGTRLTVL.

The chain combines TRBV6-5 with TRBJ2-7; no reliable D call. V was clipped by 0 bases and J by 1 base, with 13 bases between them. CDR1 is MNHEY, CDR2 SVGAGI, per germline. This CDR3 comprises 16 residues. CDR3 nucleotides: TGTGCCAGCAGTTACTCGTTGAAACGGCCTTCCTACGAGCAGTACTTC. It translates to CASSYSLKRPSYEQYF.

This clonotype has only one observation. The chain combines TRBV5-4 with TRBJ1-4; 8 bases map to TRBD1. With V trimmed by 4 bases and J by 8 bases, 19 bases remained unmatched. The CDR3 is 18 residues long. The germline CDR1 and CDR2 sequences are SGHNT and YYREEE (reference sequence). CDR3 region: CASSAGAAGGASEEKLFF. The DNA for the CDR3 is TGTGCCAGCAGCGCAGGGGCCGCAGGGGGCGCCTCCGAGGAAAAACTGTTTTTT.

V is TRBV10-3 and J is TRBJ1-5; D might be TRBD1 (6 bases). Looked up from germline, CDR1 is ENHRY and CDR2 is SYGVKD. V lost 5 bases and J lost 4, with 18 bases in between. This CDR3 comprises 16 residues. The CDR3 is CAISQVSDSLNQPQHF. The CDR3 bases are TGTGCCATCAGTCAGGTCTCGGACAGCCTTAATCAGCCCCAGCATTTT.

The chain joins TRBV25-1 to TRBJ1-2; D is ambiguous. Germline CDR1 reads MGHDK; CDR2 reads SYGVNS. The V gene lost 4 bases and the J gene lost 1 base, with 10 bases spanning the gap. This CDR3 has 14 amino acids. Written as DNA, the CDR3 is TGTGCCAGCAGTGTTGGACCGGGTAACTATGGCTACACCTTC. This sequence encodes CASSVGPGNYGYTF.

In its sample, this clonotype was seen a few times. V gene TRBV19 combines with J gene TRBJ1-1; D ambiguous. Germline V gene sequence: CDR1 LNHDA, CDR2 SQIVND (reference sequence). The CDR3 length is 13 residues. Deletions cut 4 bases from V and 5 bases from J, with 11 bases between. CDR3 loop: CASSRKEGTEAFF. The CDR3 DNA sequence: TGTGCCAGTAGTAGGAAAGAGGGAACTGAAGCTTTCTTT.

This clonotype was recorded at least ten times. DNA for the CDR3: TGTGCCAGCAGCACCCGACAGGGAGGGGGCTATGGCTACACCTTC. Amino acids: CASSTRQGGGYGYTF. The V gene is TRBV13, the J gene TRBJ1-2; 7 nucleotides align to TRBD1. The V gene's germline CDR1 is PRHDT and CDR2 FYEKMQ (reference sequence). The V and J ends lost 5 bases and 4 bases, in that order; junction bases with no gene match: 10. The CDR3 is 15 amino acids.

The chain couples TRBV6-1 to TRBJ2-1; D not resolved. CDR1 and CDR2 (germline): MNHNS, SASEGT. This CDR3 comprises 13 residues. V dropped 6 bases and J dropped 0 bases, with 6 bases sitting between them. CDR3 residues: CASSGYSYNEQFF. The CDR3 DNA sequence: TGTGCCAGCAGCGGCTACTCCTACAATGAGCAGTTCTTC.

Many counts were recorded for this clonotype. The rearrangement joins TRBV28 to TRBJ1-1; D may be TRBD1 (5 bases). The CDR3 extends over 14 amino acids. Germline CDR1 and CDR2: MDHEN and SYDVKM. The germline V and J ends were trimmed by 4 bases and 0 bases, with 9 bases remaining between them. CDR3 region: CASSSGQVNTEAFF. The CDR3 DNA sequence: TGTGCCAGCAGTTCTGGACAAGTGAACACTGAAGCTTTCTTT.